This T cell receptor beta chain was captured in a study of human T cells and chemical hapten exposure. MiXCR, applied by TCRdb to the RACE reads, yields one record per CDR3 protein. The sample holds about 290,000 distinct CDR3 sequences, about 7.7% seen once. Germline CDR1 is SGHRS and CDR2 is YFSETQ. The CDR3 loop spans 17 amino acids. V lost 4 bases to trimming and J lost 3 bases; unmatched junction nucleotides: 13. This clonotype was seen at least ten times. Time point of the sample: pre-sensitization, week 0. Noted treatment: therapeutic diphenylcyclopropenone sensitization with weekly scalp DPC. This TCR came from a young man with alopecia areata. Some clones in this sample may be carry-over from other donors' samples. The chain employs TRBV5-1 and TRBJ1-1, with TRBD1 identical over 9 bases. Sequenced material: whole blood, taken in connection with sensitization to the hapten diphenylcyclopropenone (DPC). CDR3 nucleotide sequence: TGCGCCAGCAGCCCATTACCCGGGACAGGGTTCGACACTGAAGCTTTCTTT. The encoded protein is CASSPLPGTGFDTEAFF.